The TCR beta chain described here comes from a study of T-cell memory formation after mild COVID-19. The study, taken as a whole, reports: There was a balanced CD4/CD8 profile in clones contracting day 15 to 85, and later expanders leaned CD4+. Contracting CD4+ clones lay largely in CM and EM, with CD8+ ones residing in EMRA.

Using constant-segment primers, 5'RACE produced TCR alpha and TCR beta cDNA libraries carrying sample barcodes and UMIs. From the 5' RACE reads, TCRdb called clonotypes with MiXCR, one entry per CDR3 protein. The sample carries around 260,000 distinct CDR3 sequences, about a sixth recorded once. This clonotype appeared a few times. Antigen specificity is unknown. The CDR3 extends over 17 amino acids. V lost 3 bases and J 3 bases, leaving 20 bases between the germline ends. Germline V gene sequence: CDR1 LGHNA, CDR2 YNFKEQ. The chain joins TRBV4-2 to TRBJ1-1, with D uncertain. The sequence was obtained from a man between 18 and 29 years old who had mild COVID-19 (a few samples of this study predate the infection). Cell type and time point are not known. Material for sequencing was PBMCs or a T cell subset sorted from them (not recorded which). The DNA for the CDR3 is TGTGCCAGCAGCCAGGAAGGAATGGTGGGGATCCACACTGAAGCTTTCTTT. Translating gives CASSQEGMVGIHTEAFF.